A selection of T cell receptor beta chains follows, all from one sample in a study of cytomegalovirus exposure and HLA in healthy donors. Assay: immunoSEQ multiplex PCR; the TCRdb copy retains only in-frame clones and omits some. The table shows around 110,000 clones, with 70% to 80% occurring only once. The sample comprised PBMCs. The receptors were sampled from a man under 40 in good health and CMV-seropositive. Both conserved end residues are trimmed from each CDR3. Not every row has a clone size; where given, it reads once, few, many or a size class.

clone_size j_call v_call cdr3_aa
. TRBJ1-1 TRBV5-4 ASSYPGTGERTEAF
. TRBJ2-6 TRBV29-1 SVEDPGIGANGLT
. TRBJ2-4 TRBV7-9 ASSPSGGPRHIQY
. TRBJ2-1 TRBV4-2 ASSQGLAAYNEQF
. TRBJ2-7 TRBV4-1 ASSSRDRRY
. TRBJ2-7 TRBV7-9 ASSRPSRNYEQY
. TRBJ2-7 TRBV7-9 ASSNPGQGFYEQY
. TRBJ2-4 TRBV28 ASSLGGTSKNIQY
. TRBJ2-1 TRBV30 AWEGLAGVKEQF
once TRBJ2-5 TRBV5-8 ASSPGQGALYQETQY
. TRBJ2-2 TRBV6-5 ASSLSGVRWAGELF
. TRBJ2-3 TRBV6-5 ASRVRIGADTQY